One and the same sample provided the 18 T cell receptor beta chains below, sequenced in a study of cytomegalovirus exposure and HLA in healthy donors. PCR employed 60 Vbeta and 13 Jbeta primers. The protocol was immunoSEQ multiplex PCR, while the TCRdb copy is restricted to in-frame clones and leaves out a portion. Of 150,000 to 200,000 clones detected, around 79% appear once; the ten largest clones hold around 15%. Sequenced: PBMCs. These receptors all come from a man in his fifties in good health and CMV-seropositive.

The gene calls are TRBV28 and TRBJ2-7, with 9 nucleotides matching TRBD1. The CDR3 has 16 residues. Germline assignment: CDR1 MDHEN and CDR2 SYDVKM. The V and J ends lost 6 bases and 7 bases, in that order; junction bases with no gene match: 16. The CDR3 DNA reads as TGTGCCAGCAGCGAGGCCGGCGGGACAGGGTACCCGGAGCAGTACGTC. It translates to CASSEAGGTGYPEQYV.

The J gene is TRBJ1-2, the V gene TRBV10-1; the D is unclear. Deletions cut 2 bases from V and 0 bases from J, with 13 bases between. Germline loops: CDR1 WNHNN, CDR2 SYGVQD (reference sequence). CDR3 size: 16 residues. CDR3 amino acids: CASSERIRDANYGYTF. In DNA, the CDR3 is TGCGCCAGCAGTGAGCGGATCCGGGATGCTAACTATGGCTACACCTTC.

The V call is TRBV28, the J call TRBJ2-1, with 9 bases lining up with TRBD2. Germline V gene sequence: CDR1 MDHEN, CDR2 SYDVKM. V shed 2 bases, J shed 5 bases, and the junction held 4 bases outside the gene matches. The CDR3 has 15 residues. CDR3 region: CASSLGLAGDNEQFF. DNA for the CDR3: TGTGCCAGCAGTTTAGGATTAGCGGGGGACAATGAGCAGTTCTTC.

This clone has only one observation. The chain uses TRBV19 and TRBJ2-5; a weak D match, TRBD1 (5 bases). Germline assignment: CDR1 LNHDA and CDR2 SQIVND (reference sequence). Trimming left V 5 bases short and J 2 bases short, with 6 bases between. The CDR3 is 12 amino acids. DNA for the CDR3: TGTGCCAGTAGTGACAGTCAAGAGACCCAGTACTTC. This translates into CASSDSQETQYF.

This chain joins TRBV5-4 and TRBJ1-4; TRBD1 matches at 8 bases. CDR3 length: 14 amino acids. V was clipped by 3 bases and J by 7 bases; unmatched bases: 5. Per the germline V gene, CDR1 is SGHNT and CDR2 is YYREEE (reference sequence). This chain's CDR3 is CASSSTGGREKLFF. In DNA, the CDR3 is TGTGCCAGCAGCTCTACAGGGGGTCGTGAAAAACTGTTTTTT. Together with reference TRBV5-4 and TRBJ1-4, the CDR3 gives the full variable domain: ETGVTQSPTHLIKTRGQQVTLRCSSQSGHNTVSWYQQALGQGPQFIFQYYREEENGRGNFPPRFSGLQFPNYSSELNVNALELDDSALYLCASSSTGGREKLFFGSGTQLSVL.

This chain joins TRBV11-2 and TRBJ1-6; D ambiguous. V lost 5 bases, J lost 10 bases, and 24 bases lay in between. This CDR3 comprises 17 residues. Germline V gene lookup returns CDR1 SGHAT and CDR2 FQNNGV. CDR3: CASSPEKWLMGRSPLHF. For the CDR3, the DNA is TGTGCCAGCAGCCCAGAGAAATGGCTTATGGGGAGGTCACCCCTCCACTTT. The whole variable domain, filled in from reference TRBV11-2 and TRBJ1-6, reads EAGVAQSPRYKIIEKRQSVAFWCNPISGHATLYWYQQILGQGPKLLIQFQNNGVVDDSQLPKDRFSAERLKGVDSTLKIQPAKLEDSAVYLCASSPEKWLMGRSPLHFGNGTRLTVT.

The chain recombines TRBV27 with TRBJ1-4; TRBD1 matches 7 bases. CDR3 size: 15 residues. The trim removed 2 bases at V and 3 bases at J, leaving 3 bases unmatched. Germline values: CDR1 MNHEY, CDR2 SMNVEV (reference sequence). For the CDR3, the DNA is TGTGCCAGCAGTTTAATGGGGACAGCTAATGAAAAACTGTTTTTT. Protein: CASSLMGTANEKLFF.

The J gene is TRBJ2-5, the V gene TRBV11-2; D perhaps matches TRBD1 (6 bases). Per germline, CDR1 SGHAT and CDR2 FQNNGV. Trimming shortened V by 3 bases and J by 1 base, and 12 bases separated the two germline ends. The CDR3 is 15 residues long. The CDR3 region has the DNA TGTGCCAGCAGCTTTTTTGACAGGTCCCAAGAGACCCAGTACTTC. It is translated as CASSFFDRSQETQYF.

In DNA, the CDR3 is TGTGCCATCAGTGAGTCATCCCAGGCCCCTGAGCAGTTCTTC. This encodes CAISESSQAPEQFF. The chain joins TRBV10-3 to TRBJ2-1; D ambiguous. CDR1 and CDR2 (germline): ENHRY, SYGVKD. V lost 0 bases and J 9 bases, leaving 12 bases between the germline ends. The CDR3 has 14 residues.

This clone occurred a few times. This chain joins TRBV2 and TRBJ2-5; D may be TRBD2 (6 bases). CDR3 length equals 15 residues. Germline-derived CDR1 and CDR2 are SNHLY and FYNNEI. CDR3: CATRGYRRGQETQYF. The CDR3 bases are TGTGCTACCCGTGGATATCGGCGGGGCCAAGAGACCCAGTACTTC. Combining the CDR3 with reference TRBV2 and TRBJ2-5 gives the whole variable domain EPEVTQTPSHQVTQMGQEVILRCVPISNHLYFYWYRQILGQKVEFLVSFYNNEISEKSEIFDDQFSVERPDGSNFTLKIRSTKLEDSAMYFCATRGYRRGQETQYFGPGTRLLVL.

V and J are TRBV9 and TRBJ2-3; possible D gene TRBD1, 6 bases. This CDR3 is built from 17 residues. Between the trimmed V and J ends, which lost 0 bases and 3 bases, there was a span of 17 bases. Germline CDR1 SGDLS, CDR2 YYNGEE. Written as DNA, the CDR3 is TGTGCCAGCAGCGTAGGGTCTTGGTACAGGGAGACAGATACGCAGTATTTT. Amino acids: CASSVGSWYRETDTQYF.

In its sample, this clone was seen a few times. J is TRBJ2-7 and V is TRBV27; 7 nucleotides agree with TRBD2. The CDR3 spans 14 residues. Germline CDR1 is MNHEY and CDR2 is SMNVEV (reference sequence). V lost 3 bases, J lost 2 bases, and 4 bases stayed unmatched. In DNA, the CDR3 is TGTGCCAGCAGTTTGGGAGGGCCCCCCTACGAGCAGTACTTC. Translated, it gives CASSLGGPPYEQYF.

J is TRBJ2-3 and V is TRBV2; tentatively, D is TRBD2 (5 bases). Germline-derived CDR1 and CDR2 are SNHLY and FYNNEI. Trimming took off 4 bases at V and 6 bases at J, with 14 bases between the two ends. This CDR3 contains 14 residues. The CDR3: CASSVRSGSDTQYF. In nucleotides, the CDR3 is TGTGCCAGCAGTGTAAGATCGGGGTCCGATACGCAGTATTTT.

CDR3 region: CASSLSRQRNTEAFF. CDR3 nucleotide sequence: TGTGCCAGCAGCTTATCACGACAGAGAAACACTGAAGCTTTCTTT. This chain links TRBV7-8 with TRBJ1-1; tentatively, D is TRBD1 (5 bases). Germline CDR1 and CDR2: SGHVS and FQNEAQ. V was clipped by 2 bases and J by 2 bases, with 12 bases between them. The CDR3 length is 15 residues.

Notes on this clone: This sample also contains other DNA sequences that code for the same CDR3. This chain connects TRBV19 to TRBJ1-1; D possibly corresponds to TRBD1 (6 bases). Germline values: CDR1 LNHDA, CDR2 SQIVND (reference sequence). Deletions cut 2 bases from V and 1 base from J, with 8 bases between. The CDR3 is made up of 14 amino acids. CDR3 sequence (DNA): TGTGCCAGTAGTATACAGGGGCGGAACACTGAAGCTTTCTTT. Translation gives CASSIQGRNTEAFF.

The gene calls are TRBV6-7 and TRBJ2-2; 8 positions agree with TRBD1. TRBV6-7 is given ORF status, its function remaining uncertain. Trimming removed 2 bases from V and 4 bases from J; junction bases left unmatched: 18. The CDR3 is 20 amino acids. The CDR3 DNA reads TGTGCCAGCAGTTACCCACATCCGCCCATCGGACAGGGTTTCACCGGGGAGCTGTTTTTT. Its protein is CASSYPHPPIGQGFTGELFF.

This chain connects TRBV29-1 to TRBJ1-1; D remains unclear. The CDR3 is 12 residues long. Looked up from germline, CDR1 is SQVTM and CDR2 is ANQGSEA. The V and J ends lost 4 bases and 1 base respectively, with 7 bases between them. The CDR3 DNA is TGCAGCGTTGTTCTAAAGAACACTGAAGCTTTCTTT. It encodes CSVVLKNTEAFF.

V is TRBV27 and J is TRBJ1-4; 7 nucleotides align to TRBD1. Unmatched junction bases numbered 15, after V lost 5 bases and J lost 3 bases. The V gene's germline CDR1 is MNHEY and CDR2 SMNVEV (reference sequence). This CDR3 is built from 18 residues. CDR3 nucleotide sequence: TGTGCCAGCAGTCCATCGCCGAAGACAGGGAGCCCTAATGAAAAACTGTTTTTT. Translated, it gives CASSPSPKTGSPNEKLFF.